This T cell receptor beta chain was recorded in a study of shared clonotypes between healthy human individuals. Study-level results: Non-shared clonotypes displayed generation probabilities falling below those of clonotypes present in all four donors. A few donors held about 4.5% of naive CD4 clonotypes in common.

Original processing methods: ImmunoSEQ junction-only sequences lacked quality scores, so their filtering differed. Using immunoSEQ multiplex PCR, the repertoire was profiled, and TCRdb retains in-frame clones only, with some absent. That table supplies the V and J calls and clone size; D and trimming were determined from the DNA. In the table there are approximately 2.5 million clones, more than 90% of which are singletons. V lost 5 bases and J lost 10, with 11 bases in between. Germline CDR1 reads SNHLY; CDR2 reads FYNNEI. This CDR3 is 11 amino acids long. Of note for this clone: Its specificity is unknown.

This receptor was taken from a man aged 18-30 years in good health. The genes are TRBV2 and TRBJ1-1; D might be TRBD1 (6 bases). Sequenced sample: naive CD4+ T cells sorted from blood. Noted subset: CD45RA+ positively selected. The CDR3 is CASSPQGRAFF. The CDR3 DNA sequence: TGTGCCAGCAGTCCACAGGGACGAGCTTTCTTT. The full variable domain, with the rest looked up from reference TRBV2 and TRBJ1-1, is EPEVTQTPSHQVTQMGQEVILRCVPISNHLYFYWYRQILGQKVEFLVSFYNNEISEKSEIFDDQFSVERPDGSNFTLKIRSTKLEDSAMYFCASSPQGRAFFGQGTRLTVV.